The source of this T cell receptor beta chain is a study of blood T cell repertoires in COVID-19. Turning to the study itself: Material from acute and convalescent COVID-19 was sourced from the United States, Italy and Spain.

Original handling: Estimation of nucleated cell counts was performed using reference gene primer amplification. The method was immunoSEQ multiplex PCR; TCRdb's version includes in-frame clones alone and lacks a portion of them. The V and J calls and clone size are taken from that table; D and trimming were inferred from the DNA. The profile shows 150,000 to 200,000 clones, under 90% of them singletons. Deletions cut 0 bases from V and 5 bases from J, with 9 bases between. The length of the CDR3 is 14 residues. Per the germline V gene, CDR1 is SGHRS and CDR2 is YFSETQ. The study assigned cohorts using participant-reported clinical history.

The genes are TRBV5-1 and TRBJ2-4, with a possible D match to TRBD1 (5 bases). Sequencing was carried out using PBMCs or T cells enriched from blood (not recorded which). This sequence was found in a man in his fifties or sixties who had recovered from COVID-19. The CDR3 loop reads CASSLGQGQNIQYF. CDR3 bases: TGCGCCAGCAGCTTGGGGCAGGGTCAAAACATTCAGTACTTC.